A single T cell receptor beta chain is shown here with its context. Antigen unknown. This record comes from a study of T cell responses to AZD1222 COVID-19 vaccine. The repertoire was sequenced with immunoSEQ multiplex PCR; TCRdb's copy has only in-frame clones and lacks some. Altogether some 150,000 clones are present, under 95% being singletons, with the ten largest covering 4.4%. Germline values: CDR1 MDHEN, CDR2 SYDVKM. The CDR3 is 15 residues long. Trimming took 5 bases from V and 4 from J, leaving 18 bases between them. Study observations and caveats: Possibly, clonal diversity was underestimated; donors were largely white British and included more females.

Sample: peripheral blood, taken on day 0 of MenACWY control vaccination. This clonotype was sampled from an adult in good health. The chain combines TRBV28 with TRBJ2-7; TRBD1 is a possible D gene (6 bases). In nucleotides, the CDR3 is TGTGCCAGCAGTCCGGTCTTCGGACAGACATACGAGCAGTACTTC. It specifies CASSPVFGQTYEQYF.